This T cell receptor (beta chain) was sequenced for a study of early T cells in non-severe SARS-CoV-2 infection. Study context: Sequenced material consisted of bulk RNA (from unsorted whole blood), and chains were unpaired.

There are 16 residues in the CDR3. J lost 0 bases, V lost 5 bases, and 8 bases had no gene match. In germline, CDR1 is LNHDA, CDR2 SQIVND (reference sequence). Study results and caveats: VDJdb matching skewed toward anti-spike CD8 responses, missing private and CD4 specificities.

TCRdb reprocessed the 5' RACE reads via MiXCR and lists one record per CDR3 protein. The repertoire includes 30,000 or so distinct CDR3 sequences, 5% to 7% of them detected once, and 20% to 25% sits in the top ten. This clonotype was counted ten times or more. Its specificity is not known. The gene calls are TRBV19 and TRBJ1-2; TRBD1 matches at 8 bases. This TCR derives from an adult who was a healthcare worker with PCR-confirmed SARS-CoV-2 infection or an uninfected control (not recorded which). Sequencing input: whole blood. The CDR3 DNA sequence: TGTGCCAGTAGTCCTACGACAGGGGCCACTAACTATGGCTACACCTTC. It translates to CASSPTTGATNYGYTF.